The 8 T cell receptor beta chains in this list originate from one sample, sequenced in a study of blood T cell repertoires in COVID-19. The repertoire was sequenced with immunoSEQ multiplex PCR; TCRdb's copy has only in-frame clones and lacks some. The data contain 250,000 or so clones, about four fifths of them seen just once; the ten biggest clones take up 3.4%. The material sequenced was PBMCs or T cells enriched from blood (not recorded which). Every receptor here comes from a man between 45 and 60 years old who had recovered from COVID-19.

This chain uses TRBV19 with TRBJ1-3; D is possibly TRBD1 (6 bases). Between the trimmed V and J ends, which lost 7 bases and 8 bases, there was a span of 18 bases. This CDR3 spans 14 amino acids. CDR1 is LNHDA and CDR2 is SQIVND in the germline V gene (reference sequence). CDR3 nucleotides: TGTGCCAGTACGGACAGACAATCTGGGGACACCATATATTTT. This sequence encodes CASTDRQSGDTIYF.

Regarding this clone: The sample holds other DNA sequences that translate to the same CDR3. The genes are TRBV27 and TRBJ2-1; TRBD2 matches at 11 bases. This CDR3 is built from 14 residues. V gave up 6 bases and J gave up 7 bases; unmatched junction bases: 5. Germline V lookup: CDR1 MNHEY, CDR2 SMNVEV (reference sequence). Here the CDR3 DNA reads TGTGCCAGCAGGTTAGCGGGAGGGCCTAATGAGCAGTTCTTC. This encodes CASRLAGGPNEQFF.

This clone has a handful of counts. The V gene is TRBV7-3, the J gene TRBJ2-1, with D possibly matching TRBD2 (7 bases). The germline gives CDR1 SGHTA, CDR2 FQGTGA. V was shortened by 4 bases and J by 4 bases, with 17 bases between the two germline ends. The length of the CDR3 is 16 residues. The CDR3 nucleotides are TGTGCCAGCAGCTCCCAGGGAGGGGGGGTATACAATGAGCAGTTCTTC. It translates to CASSSQGGGVYNEQFF.

The rearrangement links TRBV5-4 to TRBJ1-5; D gene uncertain. This CDR3 contains 15 residues. Trimming left V 2 bases short and J 2 bases short, with 11 bases between. CDR1 and CDR2 from the germline V gene are SGHNT and YYREEE (reference sequence). CDR3 sequence: CASSLEPQGNQPQHF. CDR3 nucleotides: TGTGCCAGCAGCTTAGAACCCCAGGGCAATCAGCCCCAGCATTTT.

The chain links TRBV5-1 to TRBJ1-2; D perhaps matches TRBD1 (5 bases). The CDR3 contains 15 residues. Germline-derived CDR1 and CDR2 are SGHRS and YFSETQ. Trimming took off 3 bases at V and 6 bases at J, with 18 bases between the two ends. CDR3 region: CASSSAAGGINGYTF. CDR3 DNA: TGCGCCAGCAGCTCCGCGGCGGGGGGGATTAATGGCTACACCTTC.

As DNA, the CDR3 is TGTGCCAGCAGGGTAAACAGTTACGGAAACACCATATATTTT. It specifies CASRVNSYGNTIYF. The rearrangement uses TRBV2 and TRBJ1-3, with unresolved D. Germline lookup yields CDR1 SNHLY and CDR2 FYNNEI. The CDR3 is 14 amino acids. Trimming pared 6 bases from V and 4 bases from J, leaving 13 bases between. Based on the CDR3 plus reference TRBV2 and TRBJ1-3, the full variable domain is EPEVTQTPSHQVTQMGQEVILRCVPISNHLYFYWYRQILGQKVEFLVSFYNNEISEKSEIFDDQFSVERPDGSNFTLKIRSTKLEDSAMYFCASRVNSYGNTIYFGEGSWLTVV.

The gene calls are TRBV18 and TRBJ2-5; 7 nucleotides line up with TRBD1. Germline-derived CDR1 and CDR2 are KGHSH and LQKENI. Trimming at V came to 6 bases and at J to 4 bases, leaving 8 bases not matched to a gene. CDR3 size: 14 residues. The CDR3 reads CASSRDRVGETQYF. The CDR3 DNA follows: TGTGCCAGCTCGCGAGACAGGGTTGGAGAGACCCAGTACTTC.

The chain couples TRBV19 to TRBJ2-1; TRBD2 matches 9 bases. The ends lost 6 bases at V and 8 bases at J; junction bases unmatched: 8. The germline gives CDR1 LNHDA, CDR2 SQIVND (reference sequence). This CDR3 has 14 residues. The CDR3 nucleotides are TGTGCCAGTAGATCGGGACTAGCTCGCGATGAGCAGTTCTTC. Translation gives CASRSGLARDEQFF.